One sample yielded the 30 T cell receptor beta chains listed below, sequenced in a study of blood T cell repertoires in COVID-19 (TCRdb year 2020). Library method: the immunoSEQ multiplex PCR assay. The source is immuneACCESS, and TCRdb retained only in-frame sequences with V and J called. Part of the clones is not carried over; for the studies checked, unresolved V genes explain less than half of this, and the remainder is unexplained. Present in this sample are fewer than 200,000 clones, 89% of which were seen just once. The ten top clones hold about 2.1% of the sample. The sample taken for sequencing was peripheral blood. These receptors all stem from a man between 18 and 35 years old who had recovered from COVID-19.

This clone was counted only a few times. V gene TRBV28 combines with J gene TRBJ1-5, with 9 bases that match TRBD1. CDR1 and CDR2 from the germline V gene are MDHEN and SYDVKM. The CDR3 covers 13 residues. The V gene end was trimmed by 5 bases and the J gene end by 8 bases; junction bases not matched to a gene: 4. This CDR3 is CASSRDRVEPQHF. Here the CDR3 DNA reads TGTGCCAGCAGTCGGGACAGGGTAGAGCCCCAGCATTTT. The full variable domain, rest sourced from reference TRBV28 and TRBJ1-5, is DVKVTQSSRYLVKRTGEKVFLECVQDMDHENMFWYRQDPGLGLRLIYFSYDVKMKEKGDIPEGYSVSREKKERFSLILESASTNQTSMYLCASSRDRVEPQHFGDGTRLSIL.

CDR3 loop: CASSPRTGGFYEQYF. CDR3 DNA sequence: TGTGCCAGCAGCCCTAGGACAGGGGGCTTCTACGAGCAGTACTTC. The genes are TRBV3-1 (or the pseudogene TRBV3-2) and TRBJ2-7; 11 positions agree with TRBD1. The CDR3 is 15 residues long. J lost 3 bases, V lost 4 bases, and 5 bases had no gene match. From germline, CDR1 is LGHDT and CDR2 YNNKEL (reference sequence).

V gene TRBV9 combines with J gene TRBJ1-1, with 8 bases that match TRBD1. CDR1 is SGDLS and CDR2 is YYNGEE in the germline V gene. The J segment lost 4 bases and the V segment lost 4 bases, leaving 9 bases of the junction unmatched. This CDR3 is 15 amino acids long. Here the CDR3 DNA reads TGTGCCAGCAGCTCCCGGACAGGGAAGGGCACTGAAGCTTTCTTT. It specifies CASSSRTGKGTEAFF.

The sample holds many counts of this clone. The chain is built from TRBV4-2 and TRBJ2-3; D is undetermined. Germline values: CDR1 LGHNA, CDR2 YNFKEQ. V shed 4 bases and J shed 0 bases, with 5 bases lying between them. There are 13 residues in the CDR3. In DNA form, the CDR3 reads TGTGCCAGCAGCCGAACTAGCACAGATACGCAGTATTTT. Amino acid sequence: CASSRTSTDTQYF.

The CDR3 region is CASSLDREGEKLFF. The CDR3 nucleotides read TGCGCCAGCAGCTTGGACAGGGAGGGTGAAAAACTGTTTTTT. This sequence joins TRBV5-1 and TRBJ1-4, with D perhaps TRBD1 (6 bases). This CDR3 has 14 amino acids. Germline CDR1 reads SGHRS; CDR2 reads YFSETQ. Trimming pared 0 bases from V and 7 bases from J, leaving 10 bases between. Combining the CDR3 with reference TRBV5-1 and TRBJ1-4 gives the whole variable domain KAGVTQTPRYLIKTRGQQVTLSCSPISGHRSVSWYQQTPGQGLQFLFEYFSETQRNKGNFPGRFSGRQFSNSRSEMNVSTLELGDSALYLCASSLDREGEKLFFGSGTQLSVL.

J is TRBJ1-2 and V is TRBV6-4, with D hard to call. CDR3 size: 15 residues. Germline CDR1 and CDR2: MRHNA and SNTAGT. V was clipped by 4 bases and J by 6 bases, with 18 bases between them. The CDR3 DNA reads TGTGCCAGCAGTGCCACGGACGGAGGGATCGATGGCTACACCTTC. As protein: CASSATDGGIDGYTF.

The CDR3 DNA reads TGTGCCAGCAGTTTTAGAGGGCTAGCGTCAGTGCACGAGCAGTACTTC. Encoded protein: CASSFRGLASVHEQYF. The rearrangement uses TRBV28 and TRBJ2-7, with D possibly being TRBD2 (6 bases). Germline V CDR1 and CDR2: MDHEN, SYDVKM. V was shortened by 3 bases and J by 5 bases, with 20 bases between the two germline ends. The CDR3 spans 16 residues.

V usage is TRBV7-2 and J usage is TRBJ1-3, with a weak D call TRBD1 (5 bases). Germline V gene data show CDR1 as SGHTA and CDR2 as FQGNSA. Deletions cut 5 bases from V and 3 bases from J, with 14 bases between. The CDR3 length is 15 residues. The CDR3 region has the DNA TGTGCCAGCAGCCGGGACTCTGGGGGTGGAAACACCATATATTTT. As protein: CASSRDSGGGNTIYF.

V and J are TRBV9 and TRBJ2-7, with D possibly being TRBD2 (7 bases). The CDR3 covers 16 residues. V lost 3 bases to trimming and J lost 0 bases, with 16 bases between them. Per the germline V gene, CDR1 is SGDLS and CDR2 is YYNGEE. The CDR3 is CASSEGGGGISYEQYF. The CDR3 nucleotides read TGTGCCAGCAGCGAGGGAGGGGGAGGGATCTCCTACGAGCAGTACTTC.

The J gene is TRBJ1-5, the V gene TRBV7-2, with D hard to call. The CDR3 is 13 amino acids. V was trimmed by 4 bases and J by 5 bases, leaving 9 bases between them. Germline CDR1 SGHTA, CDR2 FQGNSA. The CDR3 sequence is CASSSWTDQPQHF. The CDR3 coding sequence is TGTGCCAGCAGCTCCTGGACTGATCAGCCCCAGCATTTT.

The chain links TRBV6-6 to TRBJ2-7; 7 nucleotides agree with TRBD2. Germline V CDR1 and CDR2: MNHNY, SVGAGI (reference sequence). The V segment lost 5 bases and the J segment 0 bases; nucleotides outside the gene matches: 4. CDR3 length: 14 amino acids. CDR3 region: CASSHSGPSYEQYF. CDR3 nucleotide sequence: TGTGCCAGCAGTCATAGCGGGCCCTCCTACGAGCAGTACTTC.

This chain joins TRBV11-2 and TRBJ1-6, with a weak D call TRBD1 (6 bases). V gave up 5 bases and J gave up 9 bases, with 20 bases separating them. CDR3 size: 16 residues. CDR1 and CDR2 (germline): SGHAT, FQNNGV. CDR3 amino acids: CASSPTLDRGTSPLHF. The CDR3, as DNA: TGTGCCAGCAGCCCAACGCTGGACAGAGGGACTTCACCCCTCCACTTT. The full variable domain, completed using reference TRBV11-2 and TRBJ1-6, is EAGVAQSPRYKIIEKRQSVAFWCNPISGHATLYWYQQILGQGPKLLIQFQNNGVVDDSQLPKDRFSAERLKGVDSTLKIQPAKLEDSAVYLCASSPTLDRGTSPLHFGNGTRLTVT.

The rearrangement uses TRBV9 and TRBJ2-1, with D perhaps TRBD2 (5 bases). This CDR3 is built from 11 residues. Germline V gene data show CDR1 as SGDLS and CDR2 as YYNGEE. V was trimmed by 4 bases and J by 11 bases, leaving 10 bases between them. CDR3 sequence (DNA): TGTGCCAGCAGCCTCCGGGAAAAGCAGTTCTTC. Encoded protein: CASSLREKQFF.

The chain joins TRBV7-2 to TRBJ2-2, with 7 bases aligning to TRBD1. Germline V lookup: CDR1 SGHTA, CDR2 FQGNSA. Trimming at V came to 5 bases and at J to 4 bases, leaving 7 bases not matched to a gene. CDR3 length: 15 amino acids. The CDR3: CASSAFSGGTGELFF. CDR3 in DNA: TGTGCCAGCAGCGCCTTCTCAGGGGGCACCGGGGAGCTGTTTTTT.

Written as DNA, the CDR3 is TGTGCCACCAGGTCCCAGGGGAGTCAGCCCCAGCATTTT. Its protein product is CATRSQGSQPQHF. V is TRBV15 and J is TRBJ1-5; weak D call: TRBD1 (6 bases). This CDR3 contains 13 residues. Germline assignment: CDR1 LNHNV and CDR2 YYDKDF (reference sequence). Deletions cut 6 bases from V and 6 bases from J, with 12 bases between.

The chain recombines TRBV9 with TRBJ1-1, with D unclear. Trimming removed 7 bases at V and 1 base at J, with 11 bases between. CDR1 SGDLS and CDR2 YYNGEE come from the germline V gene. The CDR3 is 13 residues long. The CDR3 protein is CASRRVENTEAFF. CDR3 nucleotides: TGTGCCAGCCGGAGGGTAGAGAACACTGAAGCTTTCTTT.

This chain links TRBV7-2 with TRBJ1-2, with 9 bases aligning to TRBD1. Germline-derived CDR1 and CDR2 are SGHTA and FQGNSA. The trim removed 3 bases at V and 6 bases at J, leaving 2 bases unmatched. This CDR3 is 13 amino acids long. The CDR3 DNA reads TGTGCCAGCAGCTTGGACAGGGGAGATGGCTACACCTTC. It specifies CASSLDRGDGYTF.

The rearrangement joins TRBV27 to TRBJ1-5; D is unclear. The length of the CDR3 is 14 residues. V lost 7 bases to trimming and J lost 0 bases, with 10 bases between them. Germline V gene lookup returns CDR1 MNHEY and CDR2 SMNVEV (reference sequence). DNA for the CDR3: TGTGCCAGCAATCTACGGTATAGCAATCAGCCCCAGCATTTT. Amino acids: CASNLRYSNQPQHF.

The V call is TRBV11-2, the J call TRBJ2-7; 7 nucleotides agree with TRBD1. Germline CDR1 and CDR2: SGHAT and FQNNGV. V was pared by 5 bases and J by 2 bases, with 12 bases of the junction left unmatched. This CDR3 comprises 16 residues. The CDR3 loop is CASSISDREFAYEQYF. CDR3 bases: TGTGCCAGCAGCATCAGCGACAGGGAGTTCGCCTACGAGCAGTACTTC.

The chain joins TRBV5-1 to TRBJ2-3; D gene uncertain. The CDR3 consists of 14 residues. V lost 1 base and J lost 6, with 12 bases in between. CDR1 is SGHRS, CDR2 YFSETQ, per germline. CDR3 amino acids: CASSLSRLGDTQYF. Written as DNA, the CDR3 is TGCGCCAGCAGCTTGTCCCGCCTAGGCGATACGCAGTATTTT.

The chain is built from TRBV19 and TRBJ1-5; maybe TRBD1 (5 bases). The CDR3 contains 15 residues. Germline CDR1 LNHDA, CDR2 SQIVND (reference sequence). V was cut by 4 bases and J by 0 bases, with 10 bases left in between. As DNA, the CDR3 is TGTGCCAGTAGTACCAGGGATAATAGCAATCAGCCCCAGCATTTT. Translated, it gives CASSTRDNSNQPQHF.

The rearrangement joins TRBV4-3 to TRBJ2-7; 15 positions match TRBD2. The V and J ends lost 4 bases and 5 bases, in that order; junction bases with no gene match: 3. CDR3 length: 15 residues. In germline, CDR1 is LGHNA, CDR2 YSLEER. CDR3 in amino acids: CASSLGTSGRNEQYF. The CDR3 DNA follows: TGCGCCAGCAGCCTAGGGACTAGCGGGAGGAACGAGCAGTACTTC.

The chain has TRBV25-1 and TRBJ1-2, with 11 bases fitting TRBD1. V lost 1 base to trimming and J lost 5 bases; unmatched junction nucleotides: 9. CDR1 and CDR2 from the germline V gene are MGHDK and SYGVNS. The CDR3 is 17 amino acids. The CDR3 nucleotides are TGTGCCAGCAGTGAATTGGACAGGGGGCTTGAGGGATATGGCTACACCTTC. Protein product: CASSELDRGLEGYGYTF.

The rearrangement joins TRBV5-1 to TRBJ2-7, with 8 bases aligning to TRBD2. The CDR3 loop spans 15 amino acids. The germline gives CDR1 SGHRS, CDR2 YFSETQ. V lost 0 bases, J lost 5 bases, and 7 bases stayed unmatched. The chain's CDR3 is CASSLAAGGFDEQYF. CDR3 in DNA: TGCGCCAGCAGCTTGGCGGCGGGAGGTTTTGACGAGCAGTACTTC. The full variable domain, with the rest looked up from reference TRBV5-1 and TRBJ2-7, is KAGVTQTPRYLIKTRGQQVTLSCSPISGHRSVSWYQQTPGQGLQFLFEYFSETQRNKGNFPGRFSGRQFSNSRSEMNVSTLELGDSALYLCASSLAAGGFDEQYFGPGTRLTVT.

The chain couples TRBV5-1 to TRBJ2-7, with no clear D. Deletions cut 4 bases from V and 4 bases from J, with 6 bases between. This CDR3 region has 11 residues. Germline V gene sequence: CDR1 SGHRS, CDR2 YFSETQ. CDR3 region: CASSLGYEQYF. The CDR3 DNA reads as TGCGCCAGCAGCCTCGGGTACGAGCAGTACTTC.

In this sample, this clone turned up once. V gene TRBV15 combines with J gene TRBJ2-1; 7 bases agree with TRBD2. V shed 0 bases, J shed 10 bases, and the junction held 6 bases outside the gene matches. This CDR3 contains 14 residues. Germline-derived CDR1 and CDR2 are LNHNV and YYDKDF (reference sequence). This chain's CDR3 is CATSRDLGLVEQFF. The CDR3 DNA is TGTGCCACCAGCAGAGACCTCGGACTAGTAGAGCAGTTCTTC.

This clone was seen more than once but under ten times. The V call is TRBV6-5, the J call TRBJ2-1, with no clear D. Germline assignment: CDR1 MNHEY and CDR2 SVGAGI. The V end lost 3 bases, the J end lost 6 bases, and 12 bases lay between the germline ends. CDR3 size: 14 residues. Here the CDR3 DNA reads TGTGCCAGCAGTTATAATAGACTGGGCAATGAGCAGTTCTTC. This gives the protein CASSYNRLGNEQFF.

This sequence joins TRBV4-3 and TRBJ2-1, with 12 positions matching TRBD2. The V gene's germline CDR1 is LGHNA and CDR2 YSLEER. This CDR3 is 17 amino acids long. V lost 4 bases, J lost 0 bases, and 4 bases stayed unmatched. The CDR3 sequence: CASSRLAGVGSYNEQFF. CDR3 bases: TGCGCCAGCAGCCGACTAGCGGGAGTAGGCTCCTACAATGAGCAGTTCTTC.

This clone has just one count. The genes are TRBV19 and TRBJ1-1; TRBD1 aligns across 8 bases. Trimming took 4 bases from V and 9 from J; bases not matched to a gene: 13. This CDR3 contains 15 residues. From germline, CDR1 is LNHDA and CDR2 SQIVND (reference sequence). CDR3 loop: CASSNRQGQLLKAFF. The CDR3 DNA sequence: TGTGCCAGTAGTAACAGACAGGGGCAACTGCTCAAAGCTTTCTTT.

The CDR3 DNA reads as TGTGCCAGCAGTTCCTTCGACAGGATACCCCTCCACTTT. Translating it yields CASSSFDRIPLHF. V gene TRBV6-6 combines with J gene TRBJ1-6; the D gene is possibly TRBD1 (6 bases). Germline values: CDR1 MNHNY, CDR2 SVGAGI (reference sequence). Deletions cut 4 bases from V and 12 bases from J, with 13 bases between. CDR3 length: 13 amino acids.